These 12 T cell receptor beta chains came from one sample sequenced in a study of T cell clonality in common variable immunodeficiency. The repertoire was sequenced with immunoSEQ multiplex PCR; TCRdb's copy has only in-frame clones and lacks some. The sample holds approximately 44,000 clones, and no clone turns up only once. The sequenced sample consisted of peripheral blood mononuclear cells. These receptors originate from a person aged 18 to 70 in good health.

This clone has ten or more counts. With the read ending 3 residues before the CDR3 end, the germline J gene is used to fill in that end. The chain uses TRBV20-1 and TRBJ2-7, with D possibly being TRBD2 (6 bases). Germline V gene lookup returns CDR1 DFQATT and CDR2 SNEGSKA (reference sequence). V gave up 0 bases and J gave up 3 bases, with 15 bases separating them. This CDR3 contains 15 residues. The CDR3 protein is CSARDGVMGGYEQYF. The covered CDR3 bases are TGCAGTGCTAGAGATGGGGTAATGGGGGGCTACGAG.

This clone was observed a few times. The read ends 3 residues shy of where the CDR3 ends; the end is completed using the germline J gene. The chain combines TRBV5-8 with TRBJ2-5, with 8 bases identical to TRBD1. J was trimmed by 1 base and V by 3 bases; bases with no gene match: 2. The CDR3 runs 14 residues. Germline V gives CDR1 SGHTS, CDR2 YDEGEE. The part of the CDR3 DNA that was read is TGTGCCAGCAGCTCGGGACAGGTCCAAGAGACC. As protein: CASSSGQVQET. The full CDR3 is CASSSGQVQETQYF.

This clone was picked up many times. From the germline J gene comes the end of the CDR3, since the read stops 3 residues before it. This chain links TRBV2 with TRBJ1-4; D is possibly TRBD1 (5 bases). The CDR3 runs 13 residues. Germline values: CDR1 SNHLY, CDR2 FYNNEI. The V end lost 7 bases, the J end lost 8 bases, and 14 bases lay between the germline ends. The sequenced part of the CDR3 DNA is TGTGCCAGCACCGGCAGGGTACGAGAAAAA. Its protein product is CASTGRVREK. In full, the CDR3 is CASTGRVREKLFF.

This clone was counted at least ten times. The read ends 3 residues shy of where the CDR3 ends; the end is completed using the germline J gene. This rearrangement joins TRBV19 to TRBJ2-7; D is possibly TRBD2 (6 bases). V lost 7 bases to trimming and J lost 2 bases, with 15 bases between them. Germline lookup yields CDR1 LNHDA and CDR2 SQIVND (reference sequence). The CDR3 has 14 residues. The CDR3 reads CASTNAGGAYEQYF. The sequenced CDR3 bases are TGTGCCAGTACGAACGCCGGGGGAGCCTACGAG.

Remarks on this clone: The read ends 3 residues before the CDR3 terminus; that terminus is restored from the germline J gene. The chain couples TRBV6-4 to TRBJ2-3; 8 bases fit TRBD2. V shed 5 bases and J 2 bases; nucleotides not matched to a gene: 3. The CDR3 runs to 14 residues. CDR1 is MRHNA, CDR2 SNTAGT, per germline. The CDR3 DNA, read in part, is TGTGCCAGCAGTCCGACTAGCGCCACAGATACG. This gives the protein CASSPTSATDT. The complete CDR3 reads CASSPTSATDTQYF.

This clone was seen many times. The sequenced fragment ends 3 residues before the CDR3 boundary, so the rest is inferred from the germline J gene. The rearrangement uses TRBV2 and TRBJ1-5, with 10 bases lining up with TRBD1. The CDR3 contains 15 residues. The germline V gene encodes CDR1 SNHLY and CDR2 FYNNEI. The junction had 5 bases not matched to a gene; V was cut back by 5 bases and J by 4 bases. The sequenced CDR3 bases are TGTGCCAGCAGTCAGACAGGGGGCGGGAATCAGCCC. This gives the protein CASSQTGGGNQP. The full-length CDR3 reads as CASSQTGGGNQPQHF.

At least ten counts were recorded for this clone. The CDR3 goes on 3 residues after the read ends, and that part is filled in from the germline J gene. The J gene is TRBJ2-7, the V gene TRBV12-3 or TRBV12-4, with no clear D. The CDR3 has 12 amino acids. The V end was cut by 5 bases, the J end by 3 bases, with 8 bases between. The CDR3 sequence: CASSLGSYEQYF. The part of the CDR3 DNA that was read is TGTGCCAGCAGTCTCGGTAGCTACGAG.

This clone has a count of ten or more. The CDR3 extends 3 residues past the end of the read, so its final part is completed from the germline J gene. The J gene is TRBJ2-1, the V gene TRBV7-2; TRBD2 matches at 10 bases. CDR3 length: 13 residues. V was pared by 4 bases and J by 6 bases, with 0 bases of the junction left unmatched. Looked up from germline, CDR1 is SGHTA and CDR2 is FQGNSA. The CDR3 region is CASSSSGGNEQFF. The part of the CDR3 DNA that was read is TGTGCCAGCAGCTCTAGCGGGGGCAATGAG.

In its sample, this clone was seen many times. The missing CDR3 end, 3 residues past where the read stops, is filled in from the germline J gene. The chain employs TRBV20-1 and TRBJ1-1; possibly TRBD1 for D (6 bases). Trimming removed 0 bases at V and 0 bases at J, with 17 bases between. Germline V gene sequence: CDR1 DFQATT, CDR2 SNEGSKA (reference sequence). The CDR3 is made up of 17 amino acids. The CDR3 reads CSARDIRGGGVNTEAFF. The DNA read from the CDR3 is TGCAGTGCTAGAGACATTAGGGGGGGCGGAGTGAACACTGAA.

This clone was detected many times. The DNA ends 3 residues before the CDR3 does, and the rest of the CDR3 is filled in from the germline J gene. V usage is TRBV30 and J usage is TRBJ2-5, with 10 bases lining up with TRBD1. The V gene end was trimmed by 6 bases and the J gene end by 3 bases; junction bases not matched to a gene: 4. Germline assignment: CDR1 GTSNPN and CDR2 SVGIG (reference sequence). This CDR3 comprises 13 residues. CDR3 amino acids: CACSTGGEETQYF. The sequenced CDR3 bases are TGTGCCTGTTCGACAGGGGGCGAAGAGACC.

In its sample, this clone was seen many times. The CDR3 end is not reached by the read, which stops 3 residues before it; the germline J gene fills it in. The chain is built from TRBV12-3 or TRBV12-4 and TRBJ2-7; maybe TRBD2 (5 bases). The germline V and J ends were trimmed by 1 base and 2 bases, with 18 bases remaining between them. The CDR3 length is 17 residues. The covered CDR3 bases are TGTGCCAGCAGTTTAGGAGGGTTCGCAGCGGCCACCTACGAG. This translates into CASSLGGFAAATYE. In full, the CDR3 is CASSLGGFAAATYEQYF.

This clone was observed many times. The read ends 3 residues shy of where the CDR3 ends; the end is completed using the germline J gene. The chain carries TRBV20-1 and TRBJ2-1; 12 bases match TRBD2. Germline V gene lookup returns CDR1 DFQATT and CDR2 SNEGSKA (reference sequence). Trimming took 0 bases from V and 6 from J; bases not matched to a gene: 6. CDR3 length equals 16 residues. CDR3 amino acids: CSARDPASGGANEQFF. The sequenced part of the CDR3 DNA is TGCAGTGCTAGAGATCCGGCTAGCGGGGGGGCCAATGAG.